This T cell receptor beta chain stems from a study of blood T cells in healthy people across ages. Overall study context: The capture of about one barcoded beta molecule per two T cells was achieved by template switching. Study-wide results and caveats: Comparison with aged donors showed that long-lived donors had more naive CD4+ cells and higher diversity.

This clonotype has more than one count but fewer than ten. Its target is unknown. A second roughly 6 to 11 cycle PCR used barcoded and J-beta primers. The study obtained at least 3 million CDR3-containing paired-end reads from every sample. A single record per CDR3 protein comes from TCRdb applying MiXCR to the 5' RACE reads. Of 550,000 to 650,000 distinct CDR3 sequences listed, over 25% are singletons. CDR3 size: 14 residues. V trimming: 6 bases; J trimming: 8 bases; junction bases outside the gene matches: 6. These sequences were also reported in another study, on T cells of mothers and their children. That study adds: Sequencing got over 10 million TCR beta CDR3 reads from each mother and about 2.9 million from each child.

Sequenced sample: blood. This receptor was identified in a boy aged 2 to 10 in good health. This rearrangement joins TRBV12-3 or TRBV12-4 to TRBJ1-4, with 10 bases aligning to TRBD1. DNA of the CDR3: TGTGCCAGCAGCGAACCGGGACAGGGGGAAAAACTGTTTTTT. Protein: CASSEPGQGEKLFF.